What follows are 9 T cell receptor beta chains derived from one specimen sequenced in a study of early T cells in non-severe SARS-CoV-2 infection. From the 5' RACE reads, TCRdb called clonotypes with MiXCR, one entry per CDR3 protein. Of about 61,000 distinct CDR3 sequences listed, about 11% are singletons. The sample in question was whole blood, obtained at baseline. The origin of the receptors is an adult who was a healthcare worker with PCR-confirmed SARS-CoV-2 infection or an uninfected control (not recorded which). The donor label of this sample is uncertain.

This clonotype has a handful of counts. One junction end disagrees with the germline gene, perhaps due to a read error. The rearrangement links TRBV20-1 to TRBJ2-5; D is uncertain. The germline gives CDR1 DFQATT, CDR2 SNEGSKA (reference sequence). The CDR3 is made up of 14 amino acids. This chain's CDR3 is CSARGPLLAETQYF. The DNA of the CDR3 is TGCAGTGCCAGAGGACCGCTACTCGCAGAGACCCAGTACTTC.

Only a few counts were recorded for this clonotype. The rearrangement joins TRBV24-1 to TRBJ2-6, with D perhaps TRBD1 (7 bases). Germline loops: CDR1 KGHDR, CDR2 SFDVKD. This CDR3 has 16 amino acids. V was cut by 2 bases and J by 4 bases, with 11 bases left in between. In DNA, the CDR3 is TGTGCCACCAGTGATTCAGGGGGGACCGGGGCCAACGTCCTGACTTTC. Its protein product is CATSDSGGTGANVLTF.

This chain connects TRBV7-2 to TRBJ1-2, with 11 bases matching TRBD1. The CDR3 consists of 15 residues. The V gene end was trimmed by 2 bases and the J gene end by 4 bases; junction bases not matched to a gene: 3. The V gene's germline CDR1 is SGHTA and CDR2 FQGNSA. CDR3 sequence reads: CASSLTGQGAYGYTF. CDR3 in DNA: TGTGCCAGCAGCTTAACCGGACAGGGGGCCTATGGCTACACCTTC.

This clonotype was seen ten or more times. The chain combines TRBV12-3 or TRBV12-4 with TRBJ2-2; TRBD2 matches 15 bases. J lost 5 bases, V lost 5 bases, and 9 bases had no gene match. This CDR3 contains 18 residues. The CDR3 nucleotides read TGTGCCAGCAGTCCACCGGGACTAGCGGGGGGACTAACCGGGGAGCTGTTTTTT. This gives the protein CASSPPGLAGGLTGELFF.

The chain links TRBV20-1 to TRBJ1-1; TRBD1 matches 10 bases. The ends lost 5 bases at V and 3 bases at J; junction bases unmatched: 3. Germline CDR1 is DFQATT and CDR2 is SNEGSKA (reference sequence). This CDR3 has 13 amino acids. The CDR3 sequence is CSAPGQGHTEAFF. The CDR3 DNA reads TGCAGTGCTCCGGGACAGGGGCACACTGAAGCTTTCTTT.

This clonotype was found many times. The CDR3 spells CASSFNTGELFF. The CDR3 DNA reads TGTGCCAGCAGCTTCAACACCGGGGAGCTGTTTTTT. The chain couples TRBV27 to TRBJ2-2; D gene unclear. Per germline, CDR1 MNHEY and CDR2 SMNVEV (reference sequence). The CDR3 is made up of 12 amino acids. Trimming took off 6 bases at V and 2 bases at J, with 4 bases between the two ends.

This clonotype was observed a handful of times. The genes are TRBV20-1 and TRBJ2-3; D may be TRBD2 (5 bases). Germline V gene data show CDR1 as DFQATT and CDR2 as SNEGSKA (reference sequence). The CDR3 covers 15 residues. The V and J ends lost 6 bases and 2 bases respectively, with 18 bases between them. The CDR3: CSASDDYHNTDTQYF. The DNA for the CDR3 is TGCAGTGCCTCCGACGACTATCACAACACAGATACGCAGTATTTT.

Only a few counts were recorded for this clonotype. The chain is built from TRBV3-1 and TRBJ2-1; TRBD2 aligns across 12 bases. Germline V gene data show CDR1 as LGHDT and CDR2 as YNNKEL (reference sequence). The CDR3 covers 18 residues. V trimming: 0 bases; J trimming: 9 bases; junction bases outside the gene matches: 12. As DNA, the CDR3 is TGTGCCAGCAGCCAAGACCCTCTCCCTAGCGGGGGGGCTGGTGAGCAGTTCTTC. Translating gives CASSQDPLPSGGAGEQFF.

In its sample, this clonotype was seen many times. This chain uses TRBV18 with TRBJ1-1; D is undetermined. The CDR3 has 16 residues. Trimming removed 4 bases from V and 0 bases from J, with 15 bases in between. The germline V gene encodes CDR1 KGHSH and CDR2 LQKENI. The CDR3 nucleotides are TGTGCCAGCTCACTTATTCCGGTTTCAATGAACACTGAAGCTTTCTTT. It is translated as CASSLIPVSMNTEAFF.